Shown below are 25 T cell receptor beta chains from a single sample sequenced in a study of T cell changes during pregnancy in multiple sclerosis. This table comes from immunoSEQ multiplex PCR, and its TCRdb copy is limited to in-frame clones, with some not included. The data show about 100,000 clones, more than 80% seen once. Specimen: peripheral blood, collected in the second trimester of pregnancy. The receptors originated from a female donor with multiple sclerosis, enrolled in a pregnancy study.

The chain employs TRBV5-6 and TRBJ1-3; D gene unclear. The CDR3 loop spans 15 amino acids. The germline V gene has CDR1 SGHDT and CDR2 YYEEEE. V shed 5 bases and J shed 3 bases, with 15 bases lying between them. The CDR3 DNA follows: TGTGCCAGCAGTCCGGGGAGTGGGTATGGAAACACCATATATTTT. Translating it yields CASSPGSGYGNTIYF.

V and J are TRBV15 and TRBJ2-1; D remains unclear. The CDR3 has 15 residues. CDR1 is LNHNV, CDR2 YYDKDF, per germline (reference sequence). Trimming pared 2 bases from V and 6 bases from J, leaving 14 bases between. CDR3 DNA sequence: TGTGCCACCAGCAGAACCGGGTCCCATCCCAATGAGCAGTTCTTC. It is translated as CATSRTGSHPNEQFF.

This sequence joins TRBV27 and TRBJ2-7; TRBD1 matches at 10 bases. Germline CDR1 is MNHEY and CDR2 is SMNVEV (reference sequence). CDR3 length: 14 residues. V trimming: 4 bases; J trimming: 6 bases; junction bases outside the gene matches: 6. The CDR3 DNA sequence: TGTGCCAGCAGTTCAGCCGGGACAGGGGTCGAGCAGTACTTC. Translation: CASSSAGTGVEQYF.

This chain connects TRBV28 to TRBJ1-6; D perhaps matches TRBD1 (5 bases). The germline V gene has CDR1 MDHEN and CDR2 SYDVKM. CDR3 size: 16 residues. V shed 2 bases and J shed 7 bases, with 15 bases lying between them. The CDR3 protein is CASSLPGWADNSPLHF. The CDR3 DNA sequence: TGTGCCAGCAGTTTACCAGGGTGGGCAGACAATTCACCCCTCCACTTT.

V gene TRBV19 combines with J gene TRBJ2-1; D possibly corresponds to TRBD1 (6 bases). Germline lookup yields CDR1 LNHDA and CDR2 SQIVND (reference sequence). Trimming removed 0 bases at V and 6 bases at J, with 12 bases between. CDR3 length equals 15 residues. The CDR3 DNA sequence: TGTGCCAGTAGTATAGACGGGACAAACTCCAATGAGCAGTTCTTC. The encoded protein is CASSIDGTNSNEQFF. Using reference TRBV19 and TRBJ2-1 for the parts outside the CDR3, the full variable domain is DGGITQSPKYLFRKEGQNVTLSCEQNLNHDAMYWYRQDPGQGLRLIYYSQIVNDFQKGDIAEGYSVSREKKESFPLTVTSAQKNPTAFYLCASSIDGTNSNEQFFGPGTRLTVL.

This chain links TRBV7-9 with TRBJ1-1; D possibly corresponds to TRBD1 (5 bases). The length of the CDR3 is 14 residues. The germline CDR1 and CDR2 sequences are SEHNR and FQNEAQ (reference sequence). Trimming stripped 7 bases from V and 1 base from J, with 13 bases between. The CDR3 DNA is TGTGCCAGCACCCTCCGGGGGGGGAACACTGAAGCTTTCTTT. It encodes CASTLRGGNTEAFF.

The chain couples TRBV29-1 to TRBJ2-3; D is uncertain. CDR3 length: 13 amino acids. Trimming cost V 6 bases and J 0 bases, with 10 bases left between them. Germline CDR1 reads SQVTM; CDR2 reads ANQGSEA. This chain's CDR3 is CSVANPSTDTQYF. The CDR3 DNA sequence: TGCAGCGTAGCAAACCCAAGCACAGATACGCAGTATTTT.

The chain has TRBV12-5 and TRBJ2-1; D gene unclear. This CDR3 has 12 amino acids. Germline CDR1 is LGHNT and CDR2 is FRNRAP. Between the trimmed V and J ends, which lost 1 base and 6 bases, there was a span of 4 bases. The CDR3 DNA sequence: TGTGCTAGTGGTTTGGCCCTCAATGAGCAGTTCTTC. Its protein is CASGLALNEQFF.

The chain has TRBV11-2 and TRBJ2-3; D might be TRBD2 (6 bases). The germline V and J ends were trimmed by 5 bases and 5 bases, with 14 bases remaining between them. The CDR3 extends over 14 amino acids. CDR1 and CDR2 from the germline V gene are SGHAT and FQNNGV. The CDR3 nucleotides are TGTGCCAGCAGCGGGAGACTAGAGGAAGATACGCAGTATTTT. Its protein product is CASSGRLEEDTQYF.

This rearrangement joins TRBV19 to TRBJ2-5, with D possibly being TRBD2 (7 bases). The CDR3 runs to 16 residues. Germline CDR1 and CDR2: LNHDA and SQIVND (reference sequence). V was cut by 6 bases and J by 2 bases, with 19 bases left in between. CDR3 protein: CASSLGEGVPQETQYF. The CDR3 coding sequence is TGTGCCAGTAGCCTCGGGGAGGGGGTACCTCAAGAGACCCAGTACTTC.

The chain carries TRBV7-2 and TRBJ2-1, with D possibly matching TRBD2 (5 bases). The V end was cut by 5 bases, the J end by 2 bases, with 19 bases between. Germline CDR1 is SGHTA and CDR2 is FQGNSA. The CDR3 is 17 amino acids. CDR3 sequence (DNA): TGTGCCAGCAGCCTCCAAGCCGGAGGCCCCCCCTACAATGAGCAGTTCTTC. Protein sequence: CASSLQAGGPPYNEQFF.

The chain uses TRBV4-1 and TRBJ1-2, with D unresolved. The CDR3 totals 14 residues. The ends were cut back, 0 bases at V and 8 bases at J, with 13 bases in the middle. CDR1 is MGHRA and CDR2 is YSYEKL in the germline V gene. CDR3 coding DNA: TGCGCCAGCAGCCAAGATGCCGGGGTAACCGGCTACACCTTC. Its translation: CASSQDAGVTGYTF.

The chain carries TRBV5-4 and TRBJ2-5; D might be TRBD1 (6 bases). From germline, CDR1 is SGHNT and CDR2 YYREEE (reference sequence). V lost 3 bases, J lost 0 bases, and 9 bases lay in between. There are 14 residues in the CDR3. DNA of the CDR3: TGTGCCAGCAGCTCACAGGGATACCAAGAGACCCAGTACTTC. Translating gives CASSSQGYQETQYF.

The chain employs TRBV14 and TRBJ1-2, with 7 bases aligning to TRBD1. Germline V gives CDR1 SGHDN, CDR2 FVKESK. The CDR3 loop spans 16 amino acids. Losses at the gene ends were 1 base for V and 4 bases for J; bases not matched to a gene: 9. CDR3 coding DNA: TGTGCCAGCAGCCAAGCTGGGACAGAAAACTTCTATGGCTACACCTTC. This sequence encodes CASSQAGTENFYGYTF.

The V call is TRBV5-6, the J call TRBJ2-2; TRBD1 matches at 10 bases. The V segment lost 0 bases and the J segment 4 bases; nucleotides outside the gene matches: 12. This CDR3 contains 19 residues. Germline CDR1 SGHDT, CDR2 YYEEEE. For the CDR3, the DNA is TGTGCCAGCAGCTTGGATTGGTTCTCGGGACAGGGGTCCACCGGGGAGCTGTTTTTT. Protein product: CASSLDWFSGQGSTGELFF.

The rearrangement uses TRBV6-5 and TRBJ1-1; D not certain. Germline V CDR1 and CDR2: MNHEY, SVGAGI. The ends were cut back, 8 bases at V and 4 bases at J, with 14 bases in the middle. CDR3 length: 13 amino acids. The CDR3 DNA reads as TGTGCCAGCGGGCCTACTGTTGGCACTGAAGCTTTCTTT. Protein sequence: CASGPTVGTEAFF.

The V gene is TRBV6-1, the J gene TRBJ1-5; TRBD1 matches at 9 bases. V was clipped by 6 bases and J by 7 bases; unmatched bases: 10. The germline V gene encodes CDR1 MNHNS and CDR2 SASEGT. This CDR3 spans 15 amino acids. The chain's CDR3 is CASRGGTGKSQPQHF. The DNA of the CDR3 is TGTGCCAGCAGGGGGGGGACAGGGAAGTCGCAGCCCCAGCATTTT.

The genes are TRBV5-1 and TRBJ2-6; possible D gene TRBD1, 6 bases. Germline V gives CDR1 SGHRS, CDR2 YFSETQ. The CDR3 runs 17 residues. Between the trimmed V and J ends, which lost 7 bases and 0 bases, there was a span of 17 bases. This CDR3 reads CASSPGHIFSGANVLTF. The CDR3 region has the DNA TGCGCCAGCTCTCCGGGACACATCTTCTCTGGGGCCAACGTCCTGACTTTC.

The V call is TRBV30, the J call TRBJ2-5; 11 nucleotides align to TRBD2. V gave up 5 bases and J gave up 3 bases; unmatched junction bases: 5. Germline values: CDR1 GTSNPN, CDR2 SVGIG (reference sequence). The length of the CDR3 is 14 residues. CDR3 nucleotides: TGTGCCTGGGGACCGGGACTAGCGGAAGAGACCCAGTACTTC. It yields the protein CAWGPGLAEETQYF.

V gene TRBV7-2 combines with J gene TRBJ2-7; TRBD2 might be the D (6 bases). CDR1 and CDR2 from the germline V gene are SGHTA and FQGNSA. The CDR3 has 14 amino acids. V was pared by 5 bases and J by 0 bases, with 11 bases between. CDR3 sequence (DNA): TGTGCCAGCAGCCGCTCCGGGGGCTCCTACGAGCAGTACTTC. Its translation is CASSRSGGSYEQYF.

The J gene is TRBJ2-4, the V gene TRBV6-5; the match to TRBD1 covers 7 bases. V was pared by 2 bases and J by 3 bases, with 1 base of the junction left unmatched. Germline CDR1 MNHEY, CDR2 SVGAGI. The CDR3 spans 14 residues. CDR3 loop: CASSYDRVKNIQYF. The CDR3 DNA is TGTGCCAGCAGTTACGACAGGGTCAAAAACATTCAGTACTTC.

This clone was seen just once. This chain connects TRBV6-5 to TRBJ1-1, with 9 bases aligning to TRBD1. The CDR3 extends over 13 amino acids. V gave up 7 bases and J gave up 5 bases; unmatched junction bases: 5. CDR1 MNHEY and CDR2 SVGAGI come from the germline V gene. In DNA form, the CDR3 reads TGTGCCAGCAAAGGACAGGGGTTGACTGAAGCTTTCTTT. Translating gives CASKGQGLTEAFF.

This clone was detected only once. This chain connects TRBV5-1 to TRBJ1-2; D not resolved. The germline CDR1 and CDR2 sequences are SGHRS and YFSETQ. The V gene lost 4 bases and the J gene lost 0 bases, with 19 bases spanning the gap. This CDR3 region has 17 residues. The CDR3 reads CASSPMGLAISNYGYTF. In DNA form, the CDR3 reads TGCGCCAGCAGCCCGATGGGTTTAGCCATCTCTAACTATGGCTACACCTTC.

The chain employs TRBV7-6 and TRBJ2-7; 7 positions agree with TRBD2. V lost 5 bases and J lost 2; bases outside the gene matches: 6. CDR1 is SGHVS, CDR2 FNYEAQ, per germline. The CDR3 extends over 14 amino acids. The CDR3 nucleotides are TGTGCCAGCAGCATAATAGCGGGCCCCTACGAGCAGTACTTC. It translates to CASSIIAGPYEQYF.

V usage is TRBV25-1 and J usage is TRBJ2-7; 11 bases line up with TRBD1. This CDR3 region has 16 residues. CDR1 and CDR2 from the germline V gene are MGHDK and SYGVNS. The J segment lost 4 bases and the V segment lost 3 bases, leaving 8 bases of the junction unmatched. The CDR3 here is CASSDSPDRGRYEQYF. The CDR3 nucleotides are TGTGCCAGCAGTGATTCCCCGGACAGGGGGCGTTACGAGCAGTACTTC.